Shown below are 15 T cell receptor beta chains from a single sample sequenced in a study of blood T cell repertoires in COVID-19. The table came from immunoSEQ multiplex PCR; TCRdb's copy has only in-frame clones and leaves some out. The sample has roughly 430,000 clones; over 75% are singletons. Material for sequencing was PBMCs or T cells enriched from blood (not recorded which). Receptors were obtained from a woman between 18 and 30 years old who had been exposed to COVID-19.

The rearrangement uses TRBV5-1 and TRBJ2-1; 10 positions match TRBD2. From germline, CDR1 is SGHRS and CDR2 YFSETQ. V was pared by 1 base and J by 9 bases, with 7 bases of the junction left unmatched. This CDR3 comprises 15 residues. CDR3 region: CASSLRAGGSGEQFF. The CDR3 coding sequence is TGCGCCAGCAGCTTGCGAGCGGGGGGGAGTGGTGAGCAGTTCTTC.

J is TRBJ1-4 and V is TRBV6-6; D perhaps matches TRBD1 (6 bases). Per the germline V gene, CDR1 is MNHNY and CDR2 is SVGAGI (reference sequence). The V end was cut by 3 bases, the J end by 5 bases, with 16 bases between. The CDR3 covers 16 residues. The CDR3 region is CASSYSTGNFNEKLFF. CDR3 coding DNA: TGTGCCAGCAGTTATTCCACAGGGAATTTCAATGAAAAACTGTTTTTT.

The gene calls are TRBV27 and TRBJ2-7; TRBD1 matches at 7 bases. The CDR3 has 14 residues. Germline CDR1 is MNHEY and CDR2 is SMNVEV (reference sequence). V gave up 3 bases and J gave up 3 bases; unmatched junction bases: 5. Written as DNA, the CDR3 is TGTGCCAGCAGTTTCGGGACAGACAACTACGAGCAGTACTTC. Amino acid sequence: CASSFGTDNYEQYF.

The rearrangement links TRBV10-3 to TRBJ2-7; 8 positions agree with TRBD1. This CDR3 spans 16 amino acids. The junction had 4 bases not matched to a gene; V was cut back by 0 bases and J by 0 bases. Looked up from germline, CDR1 is ENHRY and CDR2 is SYGVKD. The CDR3 sequence: CAISESRTGNSYEQYF. The DNA for the CDR3 is TGTGCCATCAGTGAGTCAAGGACAGGGAACTCCTACGAGCAGTACTTC.

V and J are TRBV27 and TRBJ2-1, with D possibly being TRBD1 (6 bases). With 5 bases removed from V and 0 bases from J, the gap between germline ends came to 8 bases. The CDR3 has 14 residues. The germline V gene has CDR1 MNHEY and CDR2 SMNVEV (reference sequence). The CDR3 DNA is TGTGCCAGCAGTCAGGGGAGCTCCTACAATGAGCAGTTCTTC. Protein sequence: CASSQGSSYNEQFF.

The rearrangement links TRBV7-3 to TRBJ2-1, with D possibly TRBD2 on 7 matching bases. V dropped 3 bases and J dropped 4 bases, with 13 bases sitting between them. The CDR3 spans 15 residues. Germline V gene lookup returns CDR1 SGHTA and CDR2 FQGTGA. CDR3 in DNA: TGTGCCAGCAGCTTTCTGGCGGGGGCATACAATGAGCAGTTCTTC. Protein sequence: CASSFLAGAYNEQFF.

The chain employs TRBV6-5 and TRBJ1-2, with a possible D match to TRBD1 (6 bases). The germline V gene encodes CDR1 MNHEY and CDR2 SVGAGI. This CDR3 has 15 amino acids. V was pared by 2 bases and J by 5 bases, with 15 bases between. CDR3 in DNA: TGTGCCAGCAGTTACCCTATACCAGGGGTATATGGCTACACCTTC. Residues: CASSYPIPGVYGYTF.

The chain uses TRBV9 and TRBJ2-1; 10 nucleotides agree with TRBD1. The CDR3 totals 16 residues. The trim removed 2 bases at V and 9 bases at J, leaving 11 bases unmatched. Per the germline V gene, CDR1 is SGDLS and CDR2 is YYNGEE. CDR3 protein: CASSVRFGQGEGEQFF. The CDR3 nucleotides are TGTGCCAGCAGCGTTCGGTTCGGACAGGGGGAAGGTGAGCAGTTCTTC. The entire variable domain, with the rest obtained from reference TRBV9 and TRBJ2-1, is as follows: DSGVTQTPKHLITATGQRVTLRCSPRSGDLSVYWYQQSLDQGLQFLIQYYNGEERAKGNILERFSAQQFPDLHSELNLSSLELGDSALYFCASSVRFGQGEGEQFFGPGTRLTVL.

In its sample, this clone was seen once. The chain recombines TRBV19 with TRBJ1-1, with TRBD1 identical over 10 bases. This CDR3 comprises 17 residues. The trim removed 3 bases at V and 0 bases at J, leaving 7 bases unmatched. Germline lookup yields CDR1 LNHDA and CDR2 SQIVND (reference sequence). The CDR3 coding sequence is TGTGCCAGTAGTATTGGGGACAGGGGCATCATGAACACTGAAGCTTTCTTT. Its protein is CASSIGDRGIMNTEAFF.

The V gene is TRBV11-2, the J gene TRBJ1-6; 9 bases map to TRBD1. J lost 4 bases, V lost 5 bases, and 9 bases had no gene match. CDR3 length equals 17 residues. Looked up from germline, CDR1 is SGHAT and CDR2 is FQNNGV. Here the CDR3 DNA reads TGTGCCAGCAGCCAATTAGGGACAGGGCGGTATAATTCACCCCTCCACTTT. Translation gives CASSQLGTGRYNSPLHF.

This CDR3 is CASSPTAGGPREQYF. The CDR3 DNA reads TGTGCCAGCAGCCCAACAGCGGGAGGGCCCCGCGAGCAGTACTTC. The chain recombines TRBV7-6 with TRBJ2-7; 10 bases match TRBD2. Germline lookup yields CDR1 SGHVS and CDR2 FNYEAQ. The V segment lost 5 bases and the J segment 6 bases; nucleotides outside the gene matches: 10. The CDR3 has 15 amino acids.

This chain links TRBV19 with TRBJ1-1; TRBD1 matches 8 bases. The CDR3 is 15 residues long. J was trimmed by 4 bases and V by 6 bases; bases with no gene match: 10. Per germline, CDR1 LNHDA and CDR2 SQIVND (reference sequence). This chain's CDR3 is CASRTTGVSGTEAFF. In DNA form, the CDR3 reads TGTGCCAGTAGAACGACAGGGGTGTCGGGCACTGAAGCTTTCTTT.

CDR3 DNA: TGTGCCTGGAGTGTACGAGGCAGGGGGCGGGATCAGCCCCAGCATTTT. As protein: CAWSVRGRGRDQPQHF. This chain joins TRBV30 and TRBJ1-5; 8 nucleotides line up with TRBD1. Looked up from germline, CDR1 is GTSNPN and CDR2 is SVGIG (reference sequence). The V segment lost 0 bases and the J segment 5 bases; nucleotides outside the gene matches: 9. The CDR3 is made up of 16 amino acids.

This sequence joins TRBV11-2 and TRBJ2-7; a weak D match, TRBD1 (5 bases). This CDR3 region has 14 residues. V was cut by 2 bases and J by 2 bases, with 10 bases left in between. The germline gives CDR1 SGHAT, CDR2 FQNNGV. The CDR3 here is CASSLRGSPYEQYF. In DNA form, the CDR3 reads TGTGCCAGCAGCTTAAGGGGCAGCCCCTACGAGCAGTACTTC.

The chain couples TRBV7-2 to TRBJ2-5; D not certain. Trimming left V 3 bases short and J 4 bases short, with 9 bases between. Per germline, CDR1 SGHTA and CDR2 FQGNSA. The CDR3 length is 13 residues. CDR3 protein: CASSFDRRETQYF. CDR3 sequence (DNA): TGTGCCAGCAGCTTTGACCGGAGAGAGACCCAGTACTTC.